These 30 T cell receptor beta chains were sequenced from one sample in a study of T cell responses to AZD1222 COVID-19 vaccine. Sequenced by immunoSEQ multiplex PCR; TCRdb stores in-frame clones only, minus some. Among more than 85,000 clones listed, more than 75% were seen once. The input for sequencing was peripheral blood, taken on day 0 of AZD1222 vaccination. The receptors were sampled from an adult in good health.

The CDR3 protein is CASRRGAANTGELFF. The DNA for the CDR3 is TGTGCCAGCAGGCGAGGGGCTGCGAACACCGGGGAGCTGTTTTTT. The chain is built from TRBV6-6 and TRBJ2-2, with D tentatively TRBD1 or TRBD2 (5 bases each). Germline lookup yields CDR1 MNHNY and CDR2 SVGAGI (reference sequence). Trimming took 6 bases from V and 0 from J, leaving 11 bases between them. The CDR3 runs to 15 residues.

The rearrangement uses TRBV6-5 and TRBJ1-3, with a tentative D call TRBD1 (5 bases). From germline, CDR1 is MNHEY and CDR2 SVGAGI. The CDR3 is 13 residues long. Trimming pared 6 bases from V and 4 bases from J, leaving 10 bases between. Here the CDR3 reads CASSRTPGNTIYF. As DNA, the CDR3 is TGTGCCAGCAGCCGGACACCCGGAAACACCATATATTTT.

This chain connects TRBV15 to TRBJ2-7; weak D call: TRBD2 (6 bases). The ends were cut back, 2 bases at V and 0 bases at J, with 17 bases in the middle. This CDR3 has 17 residues. Germline CDR1 reads LNHNV; CDR2 reads YYDKDF (reference sequence). CDR3: CATSRPSWGDLSYEQYF. In nucleotides, the CDR3 is TGTGCCACCAGCAGACCCAGTTGGGGGGACCTCTCCTACGAGCAGTACTTC.

This rearrangement joins TRBV29-1 to TRBJ2-5, with 8 positions matching TRBD1. CDR1 SQVTM and CDR2 ANQGSEA come from the germline V gene. The ends lost 4 bases at V and 1 base at J; junction bases unmatched: 5. CDR3 size: 14 residues. The CDR3 nucleotides are TGCAGCGTTGCCCCACAGGGGGTCCAAGAGACCCAGTACTTC. Its translation is CSVAPQGVQETQYF.

V is TRBV6-5 and J is TRBJ2-1; no reliable D call. The CDR3 contains 16 residues. CDR1 and CDR2 from the germline V gene are MNHEY and SVGAGI. The V end was cut by 2 bases, the J end by 2 bases, with 13 bases between. The CDR3: CASSYSPGDTYNEQFF. In DNA, the CDR3 is TGTGCCAGCAGTTACAGCCCTGGGGATACCTACAATGAGCAGTTCTTC.

The chain recombines TRBV4-2 with TRBJ2-2, with D unresolved. CDR1 is LGHNA and CDR2 is YNFKEQ in the germline V gene. V was cut by 0 bases and J by 1 base, with 3 bases left in between. This CDR3 comprises 14 residues. CDR3 DNA sequence: TGTGCCAGCAGCCAAGACAGGAACACCGGGGAGCTGTTTTTT. Translating it yields CASSQDRNTGELFF.

The chain has TRBV15 and TRBJ2-5; D not resolved. This CDR3 spans 12 amino acids. Germline CDR1 and CDR2: LNHNV and YYDKDF (reference sequence). V dropped 0 bases and J dropped 5 bases, with 4 bases sitting between them. CDR3 loop: CATSRDRETQYF. The CDR3 bases are TGTGCCACCAGCAGAGATCGCGAGACCCAGTACTTC.

The chain has TRBV6-5 and TRBJ2-5; tentative D call: TRBD2 (5 bases). Germline V gene sequence: CDR1 MNHEY, CDR2 SVGAGI. CDR3 length: 16 residues. Trimming pared 0 bases from V and 5 bases from J, leaving 16 bases between. The CDR3 DNA is TGTGCCAGCAGTTACTCGCCCCACGAGGGTCCGGAGACCCAGTACTTC. Translation gives CASSYSPHEGPETQYF.

The sample holds a few counts of this clone. The chain links TRBV10-3 to TRBJ2-1; TRBD2 matches at 7 bases. The CDR3 covers 17 residues. Germline V gene lookup returns CDR1 ENHRY and CDR2 SYGVKD. J gave up 5 bases and V 2 bases, and 12 bases lay outside the gene matches. The CDR3 DNA reads as TGTGCCATCAGTGAGACAGGACTAGGATCTTCCAACAATGAGCAGTTCTTC. Its translation: CAISETGLGSSNNEQFF.

This chain links TRBV15 with TRBJ1-6; TRBD1 is a possible D gene (5 bases). Germline V gene data show CDR1 as LNHNV and CDR2 as YYDKDF (reference sequence). Trimming took 1 base from V and 8 from J, leaving 15 bases between them. This CDR3 region has 16 residues. DNA of the CDR3: TGTGCCACCAGCAGAGGTGGGGCGCGGGGAGATTCACCCCTCCACTTT. Protein: CATSRGGARGDSPLHF.

The chain uses TRBV5-1 and TRBJ2-5; 8 bases are a match to TRBD2. Germline V gene lookup returns CDR1 SGHRS and CDR2 YFSETQ. This CDR3 comprises 14 residues. V trimming: 5 bases; J trimming: 2 bases; junction bases outside the gene matches: 5. The chain's CDR3 is CASRELAVQETQYF. The CDR3 DNA sequence: TGCGCCAGCAGGGAACTAGCGGTTCAAGAGACCCAGTACTTC.

V usage is TRBV28 and J usage is TRBJ2-2, with D uncertain. There are 13 residues in the CDR3. The ends were cut back, 6 bases at V and 6 bases at J, with 11 bases in the middle. Per germline, CDR1 MDHEN and CDR2 SYDVKM. CDR3 loop: CASSPGWAGELFF. The CDR3 region has the DNA TGTGCCAGCAGCCCCGGCTGGGCCGGGGAGCTGTTTTTT.

The V and J genes are TRBV18 and TRBJ2-7; D might be TRBD1 (7 bases). With 3 bases removed from V and 2 bases from J, the gap between germline ends came to 14 bases. The CDR3 runs 15 residues. CDR1 is KGHSH and CDR2 is LQKENI in the germline V gene. CDR3 sequence reads: CASSPGGGRAYEQYF. CDR3 in DNA: TGTGCCAGCTCACCCGGAGGGGGCCGCGCCTACGAGCAGTACTTC.

This chain links TRBV21-1 with TRBJ1-5; the table's D gene call, TRBD1, was not cross checked with the DNA. TRBV21-1 is a pseudogene segment. CDR3 length: 16 amino acids. The CDR3 reads CASCYTRTGGRQPQHF. CDR3 DNA: TGTGCCAGCTGCTATACCCGGACAGGGGGCCGTCAGCCCCAGCATTTT.

The chain carries TRBV14 and TRBJ2-2; possible D gene TRBD1, 6 bases. The germline gives CDR1 SGHDN, CDR2 FVKESK. Trimming took off 3 bases at V and 5 bases at J, with 16 bases between the two ends. The CDR3 consists of 16 residues. CDR3 sequence: CASSHTRQASTGELFF. CDR3 nucleotides: TGTGCCAGCAGCCACACCAGACAGGCGAGTACCGGGGAGCTGTTTTTT.

CDR3 region: CASSLGSGGNGYTF. Here the CDR3 DNA reads TGTGCCAGCAGCTTAGGGTCCGGGGGAAATGGCTACACCTTC. This chain connects TRBV11-1 to TRBJ1-2; possibly TRBD1 for D (5 bases). CDR1 SGHAT and CDR2 FQDESV come from the germline V gene (reference sequence). Trimming took off 1 base at V and 6 bases at J, with 12 bases between the two ends. This CDR3 spans 14 amino acids.

This clone was counted a few times. This chain connects TRBV7-9 to TRBJ1-4; 7 positions match TRBD1. After removal of 2 bases from V and 2 bases from J, the junction contained 5 bases not matched to a gene. Per the germline V gene, CDR1 is SEHNR and CDR2 is FQNEAQ (reference sequence). This CDR3 has 16 amino acids. The CDR3 nucleotides are TGTGCCAGCAGCTTAATCTCGGGACAGACTAATGAAAAACTGTTTTTT. This translates into CASSLISGQTNEKLFF.

The CDR3 loop reads CASSPGGDTEAFF. The DNA for the CDR3 is TGTGCCAGCTCCCCAGGGGGGGACACTGAAGCTTTCTTT. This rearrangement joins TRBV2 to TRBJ1-1; 7 bases match TRBD1. V was pared by 8 bases and J by 3 bases, with 6 bases of the junction left unmatched. The CDR3 extends over 13 amino acids. Germline V lookup: CDR1 SNHLY, CDR2 FYNNEI.

V gene TRBV5-4 combines with J gene TRBJ1-1; no clear D. This CDR3 contains 12 residues. CDR1 SGHNT and CDR2 YYREEE come from the germline V gene (reference sequence). Trimming took off 4 bases at V and 1 base at J, with 5 bases between the two ends. CDR3 sequence: CASSAGNTEAFF. The CDR3 DNA follows: TGTGCCAGCAGCGCAGGGAACACTGAAGCTTTCTTT.

The chain has TRBV12-5 and TRBJ2-5; no reliable D call. Trimming took off 1 base at V and 4 bases at J, with 10 bases between the two ends. CDR1 is LGHNT and CDR2 is FRNRAP in the germline V gene. The CDR3 is made up of 14 amino acids. CDR3 in DNA: TGTGCTAGTGGTTTGGGGAGCATACGAGAGACCCAGTACTTC. This codes for CASGLGSIRETQYF.

The CDR3 loop reads CASSFGQLEGKLFF. The CDR3, as DNA: TGTGCCAGCAGTTTTGGTCAACTCGAGGGAAAACTGTTTTTT. The gene calls are TRBV27 and TRBJ1-4; D unclear. The CDR3 loop spans 14 amino acids. Germline V gives CDR1 MNHEY, CDR2 SMNVEV (reference sequence). V was trimmed by 3 bases and J by 10 bases, leaving 15 bases between them.

V gene TRBV5-6 combines with J gene TRBJ2-1; 10 nucleotides line up with TRBD2. The V gene end was trimmed by 1 base and the J gene end by 7 bases; junction bases not matched to a gene: 2. CDR3 length: 14 residues. The germline CDR1 and CDR2 sequences are SGHDT and YYEEEE. CDR3 coding DNA: TGTGCCAGCAGCTTGACTAGCGGGATAAATGAGCAGTTCTTC. Protein sequence: CASSLTSGINEQFF.

This chain links TRBV5-6 with TRBJ1-3; 8 bases line up with TRBD1. Germline CDR1 and CDR2: SGHDT and YYEEEE. CDR3 length: 15 amino acids. The V and J ends lost 3 bases and 2 bases, in that order; junction bases with no gene match: 4. The CDR3 sequence is CASSSQGVAGNTIYF. The CDR3 DNA follows: TGTGCCAGCAGCTCACAGGGGGTAGCTGGAAACACCATATATTTT. The entire variable domain, with the rest obtained from reference TRBV5-6 and TRBJ1-3, is as follows: DAGVTQSPTHLIKTRGQQVTLRCSPKSGHDTVSWYQQALGQGPQFIFQYYEEEERQRGNFPDRFSGHQFPNYSSELNVNALLLGDSALYLCASSSQGVAGNTIYFGEGSWLTVV.

This clone appeared a few times. The chain joins TRBV15 to TRBJ2-7; tentatively, D is TRBD2 (5 bases). This CDR3 region has 15 residues. The V and J ends lost 0 bases and 2 bases respectively, with 11 bases between them. Germline values: CDR1 LNHNV, CDR2 YYDKDF (reference sequence). CDR3 protein: CATSRERVATYEQYF. In DNA, the CDR3 is TGTGCCACCAGCAGAGAGAGGGTCGCCACCTACGAGCAGTACTTC.

The V call is TRBV18, the J call TRBJ1-1; weak D call: TRBD1 (5 bases). CDR1 and CDR2 from the germline V gene are KGHSH and LQKENI. The CDR3 runs to 13 residues. Trimming took off 3 bases at V and 5 bases at J, with 10 bases between the two ends. CDR3: CASSPQGGTEAFF. For the CDR3, the DNA is TGTGCCAGCTCACCCCAGGGTGGGACTGAAGCTTTCTTT.

Worth noting for this clone: Other DNA sequences in the sample encode the same CDR3. The V gene is TRBV28, the J gene TRBJ2-7; D gene uncertain. This CDR3 is built from 11 residues. V lost 6 bases to trimming and J lost 3 bases, with 6 bases between them. CDR1 and CDR2 (germline): MDHEN, SYDVKM. The CDR3 sequence is CASSLYYEQYF. CDR3 nucleotide sequence: TGTGCCAGCAGCCTGTACTACGAGCAGTACTTC.

This clone has only a few counts. The rearrangement joins TRBV27 to TRBJ1-1; D gene unclear. The CDR3 contains 13 residues. The germline V and J ends were trimmed by 6 bases and 4 bases, with 12 bases remaining between them. Germline CDR1 is MNHEY and CDR2 is SMNVEV (reference sequence). In DNA form, the CDR3 reads TGTGCCAGCAGCATGGGCGAAGGCACTGAAGCTTTCTTT. It encodes CASSMGEGTEAFF.

The chain joins TRBV19 to TRBJ2-1; no definite D call. Per germline, CDR1 LNHDA and CDR2 SQIVND (reference sequence). Trimming cost V 1 base and J 8 bases, with 9 bases left between them. The CDR3 extends over 13 amino acids. The CDR3 DNA sequence: TGTGCCAGTAGTATAGGGGGTACGGATGAGCAGTTCTTC. Its protein product is CASSIGGTDEQFF.

A word on this clone: This specimen includes other DNA sequences encoding the same CDR3. V is TRBV7-9 and J is TRBJ1-4, with 10 positions matching TRBD1. Germline V lookup: CDR1 SEHNR, CDR2 FQNEAQ (reference sequence). Trimming cost V 5 bases and J 11 bases; bases outside gene matches: 2. The CDR3 contains 12 residues. The CDR3 spells CASSMTGGKLFF. CDR3 bases: TGTGCCAGCAGCATGACAGGGGGCAAACTGTTTTTT.

The V call is TRBV28, the J call TRBJ1-6; D is unresolved. CDR1 is MDHEN and CDR2 is SYDVKM in the germline V gene. V lost 3 bases and J 8 bases, leaving 14 bases between the germline ends. The CDR3 has 15 amino acids. CDR3 sequence: CASSFQRSSDSPLHF. Written as DNA, the CDR3 is TGTGCCAGCAGTTTCCAGCGCTCTTCTGATTCACCCCTCCACTTT.